The 32 T cell receptor beta chains in this list originate from one sample, sequenced in a study of post-analysis software for immune sequencing data. General study points: Five or six TRBV segments were significantly more frequent in patients than in controls. TRBV5-6, TRBV5-1 and TRBV20-1 were among these segments.

Prepared libraries of TCR beta cDNA carried unique molecular identifiers. MiXCR, run by TCRdb on the PCR reads, gives a single entry per CDR3 protein. The sample lists under 900,000 distinct CDR3 sequences, about 53% occurring once. These receptors lack a known antigen. Input material: blood. These receptors originate from a girl aged 10 to 17 with multiple sclerosis.

The V call is TRBV15, the J call TRBJ1-2; D uncertain. V lost 6 bases and J lost 2, with 4 bases in between. Germline CDR1 reads LNHNV; CDR2 reads YYDKDF (reference sequence). The CDR3 length is 11 residues. CDR3 in DNA: TGTGCCACCAGAAAGAACTATGGCTACACCTTC. This encodes CATRKNYGYTF.

The rearrangement joins TRBV15 to TRBJ2-5; D is unresolved. The CDR3 totals 13 residues. V gave up 5 bases and J gave up 2 bases, with 9 bases separating them. CDR1 is LNHNV and CDR2 is YYDKDF in the germline V gene (reference sequence). The CDR3 spells CATSATEQETQYF. In nucleotides, the CDR3 is TGTGCCACCAGCGCCACTGAACAAGAGACCCAGTACTTC.

This chain links TRBV29-1 with TRBJ1-4; 11 bases fit TRBD1. Germline V CDR1 and CDR2: SQVTM, ANQGSEA. The V and J ends lost 7 bases and 5 bases, in that order; junction bases with no gene match: 3. This CDR3 has 13 amino acids. The CDR3 is CSAWDRGNEKLFF. The CDR3 DNA follows: TGCAGCGCGTGGGACAGGGGGAATGAAAAACTGTTTTTT. Full variable domain (missing parts from reference TRBV29-1 and TRBJ1-4): SAVISQKPSRDICQRGTSLTIQCQVDSQVTMMFWYRQQPGQSLTLIATANQGSEATYESGFVIDKFPISRPNLTFSTLTVSNMSPEDSSIYLCSAWDRGNEKLFFGSGTQLSVL.

The chain has TRBV5-1 and TRBJ2-5; 8 bases are a match to TRBD1. The CDR3 totals 15 residues. V lost 0 bases to trimming and J lost 11 bases; unmatched junction nucleotides: 12. Germline assignment: CDR1 SGHRS and CDR2 YFSETQ. The CDR3 coding sequence is TGCGCCAGCAGCTTGGGATGGACAGGGTACGAGGAGCAGTACTTC. It encodes CASSLGWTGYEEQYF. Combining the CDR3 with reference TRBV5-1 and TRBJ2-5 gives the whole variable domain KAGVTQTPRYLIKTRGQQVTLSCSPISGHRSVSWYQQTPGQGLQFLFEYFSETQRNKGNFPGRFSGRQFSNSRSEMNVSTLELGDSALYLCASSLGWTGYEEQYFGPGTRLLVL.

V usage is TRBV5-5 and J usage is TRBJ2-5, with D perhaps TRBD2 (7 bases). CDR3 length equals 16 residues. Per germline, CDR1 SGHKS and CDR2 YYEKEE (reference sequence). V lost 3 bases, J lost 4 bases, and 19 bases lay in between. CDR3: CASSSILRGARETQYF. CDR3 sequence (DNA): TGTGCCAGCAGCTCTATCCTCCGGGGGGCCCGAGAGACCCAGTACTTC.

This clonotype was detected only a few times. CDR3 region: CASSYRGKSSYEQYF. The CDR3 DNA follows: TGCGCCAGCAGTTATCGAGGGAAGAGCTCCTACGAGCAGTACTTC. The chain employs TRBV5-1 and TRBJ2-7; D might be TRBD2 (5 bases). The germline CDR1 and CDR2 sequences are SGHRS and YFSETQ. The CDR3 extends over 15 amino acids. V was pared by 5 bases and J by 0 bases, with 15 bases between.

This clonotype was seen only a few times. The chain has TRBV7-2 and TRBJ2-7; a possible D gene is TRBD2 (6 bases). This CDR3 has 15 amino acids. The V end was cut by 1 base, the J end by 2 bases, with 12 bases between. CDR1 is SGHTA and CDR2 is FQGNSA in the germline V gene. CDR3: CASSLDGGVPYEQYF. The CDR3, as DNA: TGTGCCAGCAGCTTAGACGGGGGAGTCCCCTACGAGCAGTACTTC.

The CDR3 DNA sequence: TGCAGTGCTAGCCTAGCGCGCTCCTACAATGAGCAGTTCTTC. Translating gives CSASLARSYNEQFF. V gene TRBV20-1 combines with J gene TRBJ2-1; D may be TRBD2 (6 bases). In germline, CDR1 is DFQATT, CDR2 SNEGSKA (reference sequence). Trimming shortened V by 3 bases and J by 0 bases, and 9 bases separated the two germline ends. The CDR3 consists of 14 residues.

The CDR3 loop is CASTRLWTPHNEQYF. The DNA for the CDR3 is TGTGCCAGCACCAGACTTTGGACACCTCACAATGAGCAGTACTTC. This chain uses TRBV27 with TRBJ2-5; maybe TRBD1 (5 bases). Trimming pared 7 bases from V and 11 bases from J, leaving 26 bases between. The germline V gene encodes CDR1 MNHEY and CDR2 SMNVEV (reference sequence). CDR3 length: 15 residues.

In nucleotides, the CDR3 is TGCAGTGCTAGACGCGGGGGGGGCGCACGAGTCTACAATGAGCAGTTCTTC. It yields the protein CSARRGGGARVYNEQFF. V and J are TRBV20-1 and TRBJ2-1, with 9 bases matching TRBD2. CDR3 length equals 17 residues. Germline loops: CDR1 DFQATT, CDR2 SNEGSKA (reference sequence). V lost 2 bases to trimming and J lost 3 bases; unmatched junction nucleotides: 11.

This rearrangement joins TRBV12-3 or TRBV12-4 to TRBJ2-4; D is unresolved. The end of the DNA fits TRBJ2-7 better, so the J call may be wrong. This CDR3 spans 14 amino acids. CDR3 nucleotides: TGTGCCAGCAGTTTAGCGTATGGGCTCTACGAGCAGTACTTC. Protein product: CASSLAYGLYEQYF.

The genes are TRBV5-1 and TRBJ2-3; 11 bases are a match to TRBD2. Germline CDR1 and CDR2: SGHRS and YFSETQ. This CDR3 has 17 amino acids. V trimming: 6 bases; J trimming: 2 bases; junction bases outside the gene matches: 11. The CDR3 spells CASKPSGRYPFTDTQYF. CDR3 nucleotide sequence: TGCGCCAGCAAACCTAGCGGGAGGTACCCCTTCACAGATACGCAGTATTTT.

This clonotype was detected a few times. The rearrangement uses TRBV12-3 or TRBV12-4 and TRBJ2-4; 13 nucleotides agree with TRBD2. The closer fit of TRBJ2-5 to the DNA end suggests the J call may be wrong. This CDR3 is 17 amino acids long. DNA for the CDR3: TGTGCCAGCAGTACTCGGACTAGCGGGAGAGGTCGAGAGACCCAGTACTTC. Protein sequence: CASSTRTSGRGRETQYF.

The chain combines TRBV3-1 with TRBJ2-1; D not resolved. This CDR3 has 16 amino acids. Trimming stripped 0 bases from V and 1 base from J, with 10 bases between. CDR1 is LGHDT, CDR2 YNNKEL, per germline (reference sequence). DNA for the CDR3: TGTGCCAGCAGCCAAGACGGGCGAAGGTCCTACAATGAGCAGTTCTTC. Protein sequence: CASSQDGRRSYNEQFF.

V gene TRBV10-3 combines with J gene TRBJ2-1; TRBD2 agrees at 13 bases. Germline assignment: CDR1 ENHRY and CDR2 SYGVKD. The J segment lost 6 bases and the V segment lost 6 bases, leaving 2 bases of the junction unmatched. This CDR3 has 14 amino acids. The CDR3 here is CAIRTSGGTNEQFF. DNA of the CDR3: TGTGCCATCAGGACTAGCGGGGGGACCAATGAGCAGTTCTTC.

The genes are TRBV19 and TRBJ2-4, with D unresolved. In germline, CDR1 is LNHDA, CDR2 SQIVND (reference sequence). V lost 3 bases and J lost 0, with 12 bases in between. The CDR3 has 16 amino acids. The CDR3: CASSMPSSLAKNIQYF. For the CDR3, the DNA is TGTGCCAGTAGTATGCCCTCATCACTAGCCAAAAACATTCAGTACTTC.

This chain uses TRBV10-3 with TRBJ2-7, with D possibly being TRBD2 (7 bases). CDR3 size: 12 residues. Germline V gene sequence: CDR1 ENHRY, CDR2 SYGVKD. The CDR3 sequence: CASGTTNYEQYF. DNA of the CDR3: TGTGCGAGCGGGACAACCAACTACGAGCAGTACTTC.

Concerning this clonotype: A junction end diverges from the germline sequence, so it may reflect a read error. The chain employs TRBV6-2 or TRBV6-3 and TRBJ2-3; 8 bases align to TRBD1. Germline V lookup: CDR1 MNHEY, CDR2 SVGEGT. CDR3 size: 14 residues. DNA for the CDR3: TGTGCCAGCAAGACAGGGGCTACCACAGATGCGCAGTATTTT. Amino acids: CASKTGATTDAQYF.

This clonotype was observed a few times. In DNA form, the CDR3 reads TGCAGCATTGGGGGGAGGGCCGTCTACGAGCAGTACTTC. It encodes CSIGGRAVYEQYF. The chain combines TRBV29-1 with TRBJ2-4; 7 bases align to TRBD2. The J call may be in error: the DNA end matches TRBJ2-7 better. The germline gives CDR1 SQVTM, CDR2 ANQGSEA. The CDR3 extends over 13 amino acids.

This rearrangement joins TRBV7-9 to TRBJ2-5; D could derive from TRBD1 or TRBD2 (5 bases each). The V end lost 4 bases, the J end lost 2 bases, and 14 bases lay between the germline ends. The CDR3 totals 15 residues. CDR1 SEHNR and CDR2 FQNEAQ come from the germline V gene (reference sequence). CDR3 coding DNA: TGTGCCAGCAGCTCACCCGGGAACAGGCAAGAGACCCAGTACTTC. Translation: CASSSPGNRQETQYF.

A few counts support this clonotype. V gene TRBV7-6 combines with J gene TRBJ2-3; D not certain. The V and J ends lost 5 bases and 4 bases respectively, with 10 bases between them. Germline V lookup: CDR1 SGHVS, CDR2 FNYEAQ. The CDR3 length is 13 residues. CDR3 loop: CASSPGWADTQYF. In DNA, the CDR3 is TGTGCCAGCAGCCCCGGGTGGGCAGATACGCAGTATTTT.

This clonotype was recorded a few times. The V gene is TRBV7-2, the J gene TRBJ1-2; maybe TRBD1 (5 bases). V gave up 4 bases and J gave up 3 bases, with 21 bases separating them. CDR3 length equals 17 residues. CDR1 SGHTA and CDR2 FQGNSA come from the germline V gene. CDR3 sequence reads: CASSSRVAAGIDYGYTF. The CDR3 nucleotides are TGTGCCAGCAGCTCAAGGGTGGCGGCAGGGATTGACTATGGCTACACCTTC.

This clonotype has only a few counts. The rearrangement uses TRBV20-1 and TRBJ2-7, with D perhaps assigned TRBD1 or TRBD2 (5 bases each). The CDR3 is 13 residues long. CDR1 and CDR2 from the germline V gene are DFQATT and SNEGSKA (reference sequence). Trimming left V 6 bases short and J 0 bases short, with 12 bases between. The CDR3 coding sequence is TGCAGTGCCCGGGACGGTAGCTCCTACGAGCAGTACTTC. This gives the protein CSARDGSSYEQYF.

The gene calls are TRBV6-5 and TRBJ2-7; 7 bases agree with TRBD2. Trimming took 8 bases from V and 3 from J; bases not matched to a gene: 7. Per the germline V gene, CDR1 is MNHEY and CDR2 is SVGAGI. This CDR3 comprises 13 residues. CDR3 nucleotide sequence: TGTGCCAGCCGGCCTAGCGGTTTCTACGAGCAGTACTTC. Its protein is CASRPSGFYEQYF.

The chain employs TRBV7-9 and TRBJ1-1, with D unresolved. V was pared by 5 bases and J by 1 base, with 11 bases between. This CDR3 is 14 amino acids long. Germline V lookup: CDR1 SEHNR, CDR2 FQNEAQ (reference sequence). This CDR3 reads CASSPGWGNTEAFF. The CDR3 region has the DNA TGTGCCAGCAGCCCCGGATGGGGGAACACTGAAGCTTTCTTT.

This clonotype occurred a few times. This chain links TRBV29-1 with TRBJ2-7, with D perhaps TRBD1 (6 bases). This CDR3 spans 11 amino acids. Germline assignment: CDR1 SQVTM and CDR2 ANQGSEA. The V and J ends lost 7 bases and 3 bases respectively, with 10 bases between them. The CDR3 loop is CSAMTGYEQYF. CDR3 DNA sequence: TGCAGCGCTATGACAGGCTACGAGCAGTACTTC.

The chain couples TRBV5-1 to TRBJ2-7; 9 positions agree with TRBD2. The CDR3 is made up of 15 amino acids. With V trimmed by 4 bases and J by 1 base, 6 bases remained unmatched. Germline V CDR1 and CDR2: SGHRS, YFSETQ. As DNA, the CDR3 is TGCGCCAGCAGCGCAGAGCGGGAGGCGTCCTACGAGCAGTACTTC. Amino acid sequence: CASSAEREASYEQYF.

The chain uses TRBV7-9 and TRBJ2-1; 16 bases agree with TRBD2. The V segment lost 7 bases and the J segment 8 bases; nucleotides outside the gene matches: 5. The CDR3 has 15 amino acids. Looked up from germline, CDR1 is SEHNR and CDR2 is FQNEAQ (reference sequence). CDR3 sequence (DNA): TGTGCCAGCATGGCGGGACTAGCGGGAGGGCATGAGCAGTTCTTC. Its translation is CASMAGLAGGHEQFF.

The chain carries TRBV20-1 and TRBJ2-1, with TRBD2 matching over 10 bases. Per the germline V gene, CDR1 is DFQATT and CDR2 is SNEGSKA (reference sequence). The CDR3 length is 15 residues. The V segment lost 7 bases and the J segment 8 bases; nucleotides outside the gene matches: 14. The CDR3 protein is CSGSSALAGVDEQFF. The CDR3 nucleotides are TGCAGTGGATCGTCCGCGCTAGCGGGAGTAGATGAGCAGTTCTTC.

In its sample, this clonotype was seen a few times. The V gene is TRBV5-1, the J gene TRBJ2-3; the match to TRBD2 covers 7 bases. CDR1 SGHRS and CDR2 YFSETQ come from the germline V gene. The ends lost 0 bases at V and 2 bases at J; junction bases unmatched: 6. This CDR3 comprises 16 residues. The DNA of the CDR3 is TGCGCCAGCAGCTTGGCCATAGCGGGTCACACAGATACGCAGTATTTT. Protein: CASSLAIAGHTDTQYF.

The J gene is TRBJ2-3, the V gene TRBV29-1; possibly TRBD2 for D (5 bases). This CDR3 spans 15 amino acids. V was cut by 4 bases and J by 0 bases, with 14 bases left in between. Germline CDR1 and CDR2: SQVTM and ANQGSEA. In DNA, the CDR3 is TGCAGCGTTGGCGGGTTCCGTGTCAGCACAGATACGCAGTATTTT. It yields the protein CSVGGFRVSTDTQYF.

The chain recombines TRBV5-1 with TRBJ1-1; 8 bases line up with TRBD1. Trimming cost V 3 bases and J 0 bases; bases outside gene matches: 7. The CDR3 covers 16 residues. CDR1 SGHRS and CDR2 YFSETQ come from the germline V gene. Here the CDR3 DNA reads TGCGCCAGCAGCTCAACCCCGACAGGGGTGAACACTGAAGCTTTCTTT. Translation gives CASSSTPTGVNTEAFF.